This T cell receptor beta chain was observed in a study of OX40 agonist ivuxolimab in advanced cancers. In the study overall: Intravenous ivuxolimab was administered to patients every 2 weeks at 0.01 to 10 mg/kg.

As for this clone: The antigen is not known.

General study findings and limits: Certain nonresponding patients likewise had low normalized T-cell clonal expansion.

Method: immunoSEQ multiplex PCR; TCRdb's copy keeps in-frame clones and lacks some. Of around 40,000 clones in the sample, 86% are singletons; the top ten hold 9.5% to 13%. The V and J ends lost 4 bases and 6 bases respectively, with 6 bases between them. The CDR3 contains 11 residues. Looked up from germline, CDR1 is SQVTM and CDR2 is ANQGSEA. The TCR sequence derives from an adult with an advanced solid tumor such as melanoma, head and neck, liver or kidney cancer. The genes are TRBV29-1 and TRBJ1-4; D ambiguous. The sample in question was CD4+ or CD8+ T cells sorted from blood, obtained in a trial of the OX40 agonist ivuxolimab. CDR3 coding DNA: TGCAGCGTTGGATCATATGAAAAACTGTTTTTT. Its translation: CSVGSYEKLFF.